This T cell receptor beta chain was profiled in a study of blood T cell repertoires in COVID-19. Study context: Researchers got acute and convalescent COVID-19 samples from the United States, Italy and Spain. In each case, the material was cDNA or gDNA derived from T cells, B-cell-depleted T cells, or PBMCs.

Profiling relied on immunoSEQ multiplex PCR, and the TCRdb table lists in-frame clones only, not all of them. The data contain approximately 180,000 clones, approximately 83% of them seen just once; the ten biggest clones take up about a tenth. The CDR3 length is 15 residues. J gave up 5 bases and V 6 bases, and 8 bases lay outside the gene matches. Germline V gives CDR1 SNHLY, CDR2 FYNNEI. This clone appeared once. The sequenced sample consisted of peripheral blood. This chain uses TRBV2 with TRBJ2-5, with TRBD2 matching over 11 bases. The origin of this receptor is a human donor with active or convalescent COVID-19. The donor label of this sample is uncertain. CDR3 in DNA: TGTGCCAGCAGCAACTCACTAGCGGGAGCGGAGACCCAGTACTTC. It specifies CASSNSLAGAETQYF.